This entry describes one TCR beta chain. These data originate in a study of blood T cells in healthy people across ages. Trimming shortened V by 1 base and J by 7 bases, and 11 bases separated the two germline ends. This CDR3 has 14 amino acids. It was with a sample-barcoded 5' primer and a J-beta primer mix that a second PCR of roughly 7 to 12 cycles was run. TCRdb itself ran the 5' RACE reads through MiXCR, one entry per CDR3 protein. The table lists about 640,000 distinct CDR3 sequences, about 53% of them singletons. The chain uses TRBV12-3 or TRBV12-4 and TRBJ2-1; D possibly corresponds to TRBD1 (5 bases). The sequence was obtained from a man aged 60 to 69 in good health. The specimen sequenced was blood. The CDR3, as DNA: TGTGCCAGCAGTTTAGTCTGGCCAGGGAATGAGCAGTTCTTC. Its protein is CASSLVWPGNEQFF.